The sequence of this T cell receptor (beta chain) was determined in a study of shared clonotypes between healthy human individuals. The table came from immunoSEQ multiplex PCR; TCRdb's copy has only in-frame clones and leaves some out. The repertoire consists of approximately 97,000 clones, with approximately 61% occurring once and the leading ten covering roughly 40%. CDR1 is SGHNT, CDR2 YYREEE, per germline (reference sequence). V lost 4 bases, J lost 8 bases, and 7 bases stayed unmatched. This CDR3 region has 14 residues. All of the donors resided in Nashville, Tennessee, and each was a Caucasian adult.

Sequencing was done on a sample of memory CD8+ T cells sorted from blood. The sample's subset: CD45RO+ cells pooled with CCR7-negative TemRA cells. The rearrangement joins TRBV5-4 to TRBJ2-7; 12 positions agree with TRBD1. This sequence was found in a man aged 25 to 40 in good health. The CDR3 spells CASSPRDRGQKQYF. DNA of the CDR3: TGTGCCAGCAGCCCCCGGGACAGGGGGCAAAAGCAGTACTTC.